One sample yielded the 26 T cell receptor beta chains listed below, sequenced in a study of response to subunit inactivated influenza vaccine. One entry per CDR3 protein, called by TCRdb with MiXCR from the RT-PCR reads. This table holds about 570,000 distinct CDR3 sequences, approximately 11% found once. Separately, the same data were catalogued under a study of T cells expressing NK-cell markers. That work adds: Template switching by 5'RACE with UMIs generated the TCR beta cDNA.

Material: PBMCs from blood, obtained on the day of vaccination. The receptors come from a man aged 50 to 59 who received an inactivated influenza vaccine.

Only a few counts were recorded for this clonotype. The rearrangement links TRBV2 to TRBJ2-7; TRBD1 matches 9 bases. The germline V gene encodes CDR1 SNHLY and CDR2 FYNNEI. Germline trimming cut 6 bases from V and 4 bases from J; bases unmatched to any gene: 7. The CDR3 loop spans 14 amino acids. The DNA of the CDR3 is TGTGCCAGCAGGCCGGGACAGGGCCTTTACGAGCAGTACTTC. Its protein product is CASRPGQGLYEQYF. The complete variable domain, with remaining parts taken from reference TRBV2 and TRBJ2-7, reads EPEVTQTPSHQVTQMGQEVILRCVPISNHLYFYWYRQILGQKVEFLVSFYNNEISEKSEIFDDQFSVERPDGSNFTLKIRSTKLEDSAMYFCASRPGQGLYEQYFGPGTRLTVT.

This chain connects TRBV9 to TRBJ2-7; no clear D gene. The CDR3 length is 15 residues. The germline V gene encodes CDR1 SGDLS and CDR2 YYNGEE. Trimming took 4 bases from V and 3 from J, leaving 17 bases between them. The CDR3 region is CASSQAPSHGYEQYF. CDR3 sequence (DNA): TGTGCCAGCAGCCAGGCCCCTTCCCACGGCTACGAGCAGTACTTC.

This clonotype was seen more than once but under ten times. The chain is built from TRBV12-3 or TRBV12-4 and TRBJ1-5; possible D gene TRBD1, 6 bases. Trimming shortened V by 3 bases and J by 4 bases, and 10 bases separated the two germline ends. This CDR3 is 14 amino acids long. The CDR3 coding sequence is TGTGCCAGCAGTTTGACTCAGGGGAATCAGCCCCAGCATTTT. This gives the protein CASSLTQGNQPQHF.

V and J are TRBV20-1 and TRBJ2-1, with D possibly matching TRBD1 (6 bases). V was cut by 0 bases and J by 12 bases, with 21 bases left in between. CDR1 is DFQATT, CDR2 SNEGSKA, per germline (reference sequence). This CDR3 comprises 15 residues. This CDR3 is CSARDLGSSRGGQFF. CDR3 DNA: TGCAGTGCTAGAGATTTGGGATCCTCCCGAGGGGGGCAGTTCTTC.

The chain has TRBV7-9 and TRBJ2-3; D unclear. This CDR3 region has 13 residues. The ends were cut back, 3 bases at V and 6 bases at J, with 10 bases in the middle. From germline, CDR1 is SEHNR and CDR2 FQNEAQ (reference sequence). The DNA for the CDR3 is TGTGCCAGCAGCTTTATTTGGGATGATACGCAGTATTTT. Translation gives CASSFIWDDTQYF.

The sample holds a few counts of this clonotype. The chain uses TRBV30 and TRBJ1-1; 8 bases line up with TRBD1. The CDR3 is made up of 13 amino acids. The V gene end was trimmed by 1 base and the J gene end by 5 bases; junction bases not matched to a gene: 3. CDR1 and CDR2 from the germline V gene are GTSNPN and SVGIG (reference sequence). CDR3 sequence: CAWSGQGRTEAFF. In DNA, the CDR3 is TGTGCCTGGAGTGGACAGGGGAGGACTGAAGCTTTCTTT.

V and J are TRBV3-1 and TRBJ2-2, with D perhaps given as TRBD1 or TRBD2 (5 bases each). The V gene's germline CDR1 is LGHDT and CDR2 YNNKEL (reference sequence). V dropped 0 bases and J dropped 0 bases, with 11 bases sitting between them. The CDR3 is 17 residues long. CDR3 nucleotide sequence: TGTGCCAGCAGCCAAGATAGGGGCGGGTCGAACACCGGGGAGCTGTTTTTT. It specifies CASSQDRGGSNTGELFF.

This chain links TRBV7-2 with TRBJ1-4, with D unclear. There are 16 residues in the CDR3. Trimming took off 1 base at V and 6 bases at J, with 15 bases between the two ends. Germline CDR1 SGHTA, CDR2 FQGNSA. The CDR3 nucleotides read TGTGCCAGCAGCTTAGGACGGCGCTGGCGGGATGAAAAACTGTTTTTT. Translation gives CASSLGRRWRDEKLFF.

This clonotype was recorded many times. The V call is TRBV6-5, the J call TRBJ2-1; D unresolved. The germline CDR1 and CDR2 sequences are MNHEY and SVGAGI. The CDR3 covers 12 residues. V shed 9 bases and J shed 4 bases, with 10 bases lying between them. CDR3 DNA: TGTGCCAGTAGCCCTTCATACAATGAGCAGTTCTTC. Translation: CASSPSYNEQFF.

The CDR3 bases are TGTGCCAGCAGTTCCGGGACGGGATTTAGGATGAACACTGAAGCTTTCTTT. Protein sequence: CASSSGTGFRMNTEAFF. V gene TRBV12-3 or TRBV12-4 combines with J gene TRBJ1-1; D might be TRBD1 (5 bases). Trimming cost V 4 bases and J 0 bases, with 18 bases left between them. The CDR3 spans 17 residues.

This clonotype was seen a handful of times. The chain carries TRBV12-3 or TRBV12-4 and TRBJ1-5; TRBD1 matches 10 bases. J gave up 6 bases and V 3 bases, and 5 bases lay outside the gene matches. This CDR3 has 15 residues. CDR3 protein: CASSLTGGAGQPQHF. The CDR3 DNA follows: TGTGCCAGCAGTTTGACAGGGGGCGCGGGTCAGCCCCAGCATTTT.

This clonotype was counted a few times. The chain links TRBV24-1 to TRBJ2-1; no reliable D call. V dropped 4 bases and J dropped 12 bases, with 15 bases sitting between them. CDR3 length: 13 amino acids. Germline CDR1 reads KGHDR; CDR2 reads SFDVKD. The CDR3 region has the DNA TGTGCCACCAGTGAAGAGGCCCGAGTCGGGCAGTTCTTC. This gives the protein CATSEEARVGQFF.

The chain is built from TRBV20-1 and TRBJ2-5, with 7 bases that match TRBD2. Germline CDR1 DFQATT, CDR2 SNEGSKA (reference sequence). This CDR3 region has 17 residues. V was clipped by 4 bases and J by 4 bases; unmatched bases: 18. The chain's CDR3 is CSATLIREGHHPETQYF. In DNA form, the CDR3 reads TGCAGTGCTACCCTAATCAGGGAGGGGCATCACCCAGAGACCCAGTACTTC.

Concerning this clonotype: One end of the junction fails to match germline, which may point to a read error. The CDR3 region has the DNA TGTGCCAGCAGCTTGGGTAATAGCGGGGGGACCCGGCACTTC. It specifies CASSLGNSGGTRHF. The chain couples TRBV5-6 to TRBJ2-4; 10 positions agree with TRBD2. Germline loops: CDR1 SGHDT, CDR2 YYEEEE. The CDR3 consists of 14 residues.

The V and J genes are TRBV6-2 or TRBV6-3 and TRBJ2-4; D not resolved. CDR1 and CDR2 from the germline V gene are MNHEY and SVGEGT. This CDR3 has 16 amino acids. Trimming pared 3 bases from V and 3 bases from J, leaving 15 bases between. CDR3 sequence reads: CASSYHAGFGKNIQYF. The DNA of the CDR3 is TGTGCCAGCAGTTATCACGCCGGGTTTGGCAAAAACATTCAGTACTTC.

The V and J genes are TRBV5-5 and TRBJ2-4; no reliable D call. The CDR3 spans 16 residues. Germline V gives CDR1 SGHKS, CDR2 YYEKEE (reference sequence). V gave up 0 bases and J gave up 0 bases, with 10 bases separating them. CDR3 DNA sequence: TGTGCCAGCAGCTTGGTGGTGAGACTAGCCAAAAACATTCAGTACTTC. Translation: CASSLVVRLAKNIQYF.

Turning to this clonotype: At one boundary the junction diverges from the germline segment, which might be a read error. The chain employs TRBV7-2 and TRBJ2-2, with 11 bases identical to TRBD1. Germline V gene lookup returns CDR1 SGHTA and CDR2 FQGNSA. The CDR3 length is 15 residues. CDR3 in amino acids: CAISNGQGATGELFF. In DNA, the CDR3 is TGTGCCATCAGCAACGGACAGGGGGCAACCGGGGAGCTGTTTTTT. Full variable domain (rest looked up from reference TRBV7-2 and TRBJ2-2): GAGVSQSPSNKVTEKGKDVELRCDPISGHTALYWYRQSLGQGLEFLIYFQGNSAPDKSGLPSDRFSAERTGGSVSTLTIQRTQQEDSAVYLCAISNGQGATGELFFGEGSRLTVL.

The chain is built from TRBV5-1 and TRBJ2-1, with 7 bases identical to TRBD1. CDR1 SGHRS and CDR2 YFSETQ come from the germline V gene. The CDR3 is 17 residues long. The J segment lost 3 bases and the V segment lost 5 bases, leaving 14 bases of the junction unmatched. The DNA of the CDR3 is TGCGCCAGCAGATCAAAAAAACTCGGGACAGTCTACAATGAGCAGTTCTTC. Its protein product is CASRSKKLGTVYNEQFF.

This clonotype was observed a handful of times. CDR3 coding DNA: TGTGCCAGCAGCAAACAGGGGTGGGAGACCCAGTACTTC. Protein: CASSKQGWETQYF. This chain uses TRBV7-6 with TRBJ2-5; 7 bases match TRBD1. After removal of 5 bases from V and 5 bases from J, the junction contained 5 bases not matched to a gene. The CDR3 has 13 residues. Germline V gives CDR1 SGHVS, CDR2 FNYEAQ.

This clonotype came up many times. The chain's CDR3 is CSVGGRDTQYF. CDR3 nucleotides: TGCAGCGTCGGGGGACGGGATACGCAGTATTTT. This chain joins TRBV29-1 and TRBJ2-3; possible D gene TRBD2, 6 bases. This CDR3 comprises 11 residues. Trimming shortened V by 6 bases and J by 6 bases, and 10 bases separated the two germline ends. CDR1 and CDR2 from the germline V gene are SQVTM and ANQGSEA.

This clonotype has a handful of counts. The genes are TRBV12-3 or TRBV12-4 and TRBJ1-6; TRBD1 might be the D (5 bases). With 2 bases removed from V and 11 bases from J, the gap between germline ends came to 10 bases. The CDR3 has 13 amino acids. The CDR3, as DNA: TGTGCCAGCAGTTTATCGGGGCCGGCACCCCTCCACTTT. Its protein product is CASSLSGPAPLHF.

Many counts were recorded for this clonotype. The chain has TRBV20-1 and TRBJ2-1, with TRBD2 identical over 9 bases. Looked up from germline, CDR1 is DFQATT and CDR2 is SNEGSKA (reference sequence). After removal of 3 bases from V and 5 bases from J, the junction contained 8 bases not matched to a gene. The CDR3 covers 15 residues. CDR3 sequence (DNA): TGCAGTGCTAGTTGGACCCTAGCGGGAAACAATGAGCAGTTCTTC. Protein: CSASWTLAGNNEQFF.

This chain joins TRBV5-1 and TRBJ1-1; unclear D gene. Germline V gene lookup returns CDR1 SGHRS and CDR2 YFSETQ. Trimming removed 0 bases from V and 4 bases from J, with 10 bases in between. The CDR3 contains 14 residues. This chain's CDR3 is CASSLVLEGTEAFF. In DNA, the CDR3 is TGCGCCAGCAGCTTGGTTCTGGAAGGCACTGAAGCTTTCTTT.

This clonotype was observed a few times. J is TRBJ1-5 and V is TRBV30, with 10 bases matching TRBD1. V lost 7 bases and J lost 1; bases outside the gene matches: 7. Germline loops: CDR1 GTSNPN, CDR2 SVGIG (reference sequence). There are 15 residues in the CDR3. CDR3 amino acids: CAYRDRGTSNQPQHF. The CDR3 region has the DNA TGTGCCTACAGGGACAGGGGAACGAGCAATCAGCCCCAGCATTTT.

The chain links TRBV12-3 or TRBV12-4 to TRBJ2-3; TRBD2 aligns across 13 bases. CDR3 length equals 17 residues. The V and J ends lost 5 bases and 6 bases, in that order; junction bases with no gene match: 11. The CDR3 loop is CASSNSTSGRAPDTQYF. CDR3 coding DNA: TGTGCCAGCAGTAACTCCACTAGCGGGAGGGCCCCGGATACGCAGTATTTT.

The chain is built from TRBV5-1 and TRBJ2-3; 11 bases are a match to TRBD2. There are 20 residues in the CDR3. The trim removed 0 bases at V and 2 bases at J, leaving 14 bases unmatched. Germline assignment: CDR1 SGHRS and CDR2 YFSETQ. The CDR3 nucleotides are TGCGCCAGCAGCTTGGGGGCTAGCGGGGGGTCGTCCATCACCACAGATACGCAGTATTTT. Protein sequence: CASSLGASGGSSITTDTQYF. Combining the CDR3 with reference TRBV5-1 and TRBJ2-3 gives the whole variable domain KAGVTQTPRYLIKTRGQQVTLSCSPISGHRSVSWYQQTPGQGLQFLFEYFSETQRNKGNFPGRFSGRQFSNSRSEMNVSTLELGDSALYLCASSLGASGGSSITTDTQYFGPGTRLTVL.